The 15 T cell receptor beta chains below all came from one sample that was sequenced in a study of breast tumors, draining lymph nodes, adjacent tissues. The lymph nodes were axillary draining lymph nodes from breast cancer patients. TCRdb redid the calling of the multiplex PCR reads with MiXCR, one entry per CDR3 protein. The sample has 100,000 or so distinct CDR3 sequences; approximately 21% are singletons. Sequenced input: axillary lymph node tissue. These receptors were taken from a female donor with breast cancer. Some clones in this sample may be carry-over from other donors' samples.

This clonotype showed up many times. The chain combines TRBV5-1 with TRBJ2-4; 7 bases match TRBD2. Trimming cost V 4 bases and J 0 bases; bases outside gene matches: 10. There are 17 residues in the CDR3. Germline CDR1 SGHRS, CDR2 YFSETQ. In DNA form, the CDR3 reads TGCGCCAGCAGCCGAGGGGCTAGCGGTTTAGCCAAAAACATTCAGTACTTC. Protein product: CASSRGASGLAKNIQYF.

The sample holds many counts of this clonotype. This chain links TRBV7-3 with TRBJ2-5, with no clear D. Trimming took 5 bases from V and 5 from J, leaving 12 bases between them. Germline-derived CDR1 and CDR2 are SGHTA and FQGTGA. CDR3 length: 13 residues. The CDR3: CASSPTWLETQYF. The CDR3 DNA follows: TGTGCCAGCAGCCCGACCTGGCTGGAGACCCAGTACTTC.

V and J are TRBV20-1 and TRBJ2-7; TRBD2 aligns across 10 bases. Germline V CDR1 and CDR2: DFQATT, SNEGSKA (reference sequence). Trimming removed 6 bases from V and 7 bases from J; junction bases left unmatched: 18. The CDR3 contains 16 residues. This chain's CDR3 is CSASSQSRLAGVEQYF. The DNA of the CDR3 is TGCAGTGCCAGCAGCCAATCGCGGCTAGCGGGAGTAGAGCAGTACTTC.

The V and J genes are TRBV27 and TRBJ1-2; D may be TRBD1 (5 bases). Trimming took 4 bases from V and 5 from J, leaving 23 bases between them. The length of the CDR3 is 17 residues. The V gene's germline CDR1 is MNHEY and CDR2 SMNVEV (reference sequence). This chain's CDR3 is CASSSAAAGQAAYGYTF. The CDR3 nucleotides read TGTGCCAGCAGTTCAGCCGCCGCGGGGCAGGCAGCTTATGGCTACACCTTC.

Many counts were recorded for this clonotype. V and J are TRBV5-1 and TRBJ2-7; 9 bases fit TRBD1. The CDR3 consists of 16 residues. The V and J ends lost 0 bases and 6 bases, in that order; junction bases with no gene match: 10. CDR1 is SGHRS and CDR2 is YFSETQ in the germline V gene. The CDR3: CASSLGLQGAWSEQYF. For the CDR3, the DNA is TGCGCCAGCAGCTTGGGCCTACAGGGGGCGTGGAGCGAGCAGTACTTC. The full variable domain, completed using reference TRBV5-1 and TRBJ2-7, is KAGVTQTPRYLIKTRGQQVTLSCSPISGHRSVSWYQQTPGQGLQFLFEYFSETQRNKGNFPGRFSGRQFSNSRSEMNVSTLELGDSALYLCASSLGLQGAWSEQYFGPGTRLTVT.

As to this clonotype: No DNA is shown, since the ends of the CDR3 on it are uncertain; the CDR3 is the one TCRdb lists. The chain recombines TRBV20-1 with TRBJ2-3; the listed D gene, TRBD1, was not tested against the DNA. Germline V gives CDR1 DFQATT, CDR2 SNEGSKA (reference sequence). 15 amino acids form the CDR3, both terminal residues included. CDR3 sequence: CSARDQGVGAGTQFF.

The chain carries TRBV7-6 and TRBJ2-7; D is possibly TRBD1 (5 bases). This CDR3 has 15 amino acids. Germline V gene data show CDR1 as SGHVS and CDR2 as FNYEAQ. V was trimmed by 5 bases and J by 5 bases, leaving 19 bases between them. The CDR3 DNA is TGTGCCAGCAGCACCACAGGACGTCGACCTGACGAGCAGTACTTC. Its translation is CASSTTGRRPDEQYF.

In regard to this clonotype: One end of the junction is discordant with germline, which a read error may explain. The chain combines TRBV5-6 with TRBJ2-5; no definite D call. The CDR3 is made up of 14 amino acids. Germline CDR1 and CDR2: SGHDT and YYEEEE. In nucleotides, the CDR3 is TGTGCCAGCAGCTTGGTGGGAAGCCAAGAGACCCAGCACTTC. Translating gives CASSLVGSQETQHF.

The sample holds many counts of this clonotype. The V and J genes are TRBV4-1 and TRBJ2-7; D gene ambiguous. Germline-derived CDR1 and CDR2 are MGHRA and YSYEKL. V was pared by 4 bases and J by 1 base, with 14 bases between. The CDR3 runs 15 residues. The DNA of the CDR3 is TGCGCCAGCAGCCCCGCCCCCCAGAGATCCTACGAGCAGTACTTC. This gives the protein CASSPAPQRSYEQYF.

This clonotype appeared many times. This CDR3 is CASSSAGVAYNEQFF. DNA for the CDR3: TGTGCCAGCAGCTCAGCGGGAGTGGCCTACAATGAGCAGTTCTTC. The V call is TRBV7-9, the J call TRBJ2-1, with 8 nucleotides matching TRBD2. The trim removed 4 bases at V and 2 bases at J, leaving 4 bases unmatched. This CDR3 is 15 amino acids long. Germline V CDR1 and CDR2: SEHNR, FQNEAQ (reference sequence).

Concerning this clonotype itself: A much more abundant neighbour one base away suggests this may be a read error. The chain is built from TRBV28 and TRBJ2-2; the D is unclear. The CDR3 loop spans 12 amino acids. Trimming removed 3 bases at V and 4 bases at J, with 3 bases between. Germline CDR1 is MDHEN and CDR2 is SYDVKM. CDR3 in DNA: TGTGCCAGCAGTTTTGGCACCGGGGAGCTGTTTTTT. Amino acid sequence: CASSFGTGELFF.

This clonotype was picked up many times. The genes are TRBV7-9 and TRBJ2-3; 8 nucleotides align to TRBD1. Looked up from germline, CDR1 is SEHNR and CDR2 is FQNEAQ (reference sequence). The CDR3 covers 15 residues. V was pared by 5 bases and J by 3 bases, with 7 bases of the junction left unmatched. The CDR3 DNA sequence: TGTGCCAGCAGCGAAGGACAGGGTTTGACAGATACGCAGTATTTT. Its protein is CASSEGQGLTDTQYF.

Regarding this clonotype: Being one base from a much bigger clone, this may be a read error. The chain is built from TRBV7-9 and TRBJ2-2; TRBD2 matches 14 bases. The CDR3 spans 20 residues. Per germline, CDR1 SEHNR and CDR2 FQNEAQ (reference sequence). The DNA of the CDR3 is TGTGCCAGCAGCACACAGGGACTAGCGGGAGTACTCGCGAACACCGGGGAGCTGTCTTTT. Translated: CASSTQGLAGVLANTGELSF.

This clonotype has ten or more counts. The chain combines TRBV13 with TRBJ2-7, with a possible D match to TRBD1 (7 bases). Trimming cost V 1 base and J 5 bases, with 12 bases left between them. Looked up from germline, CDR1 is PRHDT and CDR2 is FYEKMQ (reference sequence). This CDR3 is built from 14 residues. In DNA, the CDR3 is TGTGCCAGCAGCTTAGCGCAGGGGGGACACGAGCAGTACTTC. Its protein is CASSLAQGGHEQYF. Using reference TRBV13 and TRBJ2-7 for the parts outside the CDR3, the full variable domain is AAGVIQSPRHLIKEKRETATLKCYPIPRHDTVYWYQQGPGQDPQFLISFYEKMQSDKGSIPDRFSAQQFSDYHSELNMSSLELGDSALYFCASSLAQGGHEQYFGPGTRLTVT.

To note about this clonotype: A read error may be the cause here, since a much bigger clone is one base away. The chain joins TRBV5-4 to TRBJ2-3; possible D gene TRBD2, 6 bases. This CDR3 comprises 15 residues. The V and J ends lost 1 base and 4 bases respectively, with 13 bases between them. Germline CDR1 and CDR2: SGHNT and YYREEE (reference sequence). The CDR3 protein is CASSLRTTGADTQYF. DNA of the CDR3: TGTGCCAGCAGCTTGAGGACTACGGGCGCAGATACGCAGTATTTT.